The clone carrying this T cell receptor beta chain was seen ten or more times. The data are from a study of neurological immune-mediated disorders. The authors made cDNA by 5'RACE with 10-nucleotide random UMIs. TCRdb re-called the 5' RACE reads with MiXCR, one entry per CDR3 protein. The top ten clones hold around 3% of a sample with some 60,000 distinct CDR3 sequences, about 2.5% of them seen once. J was trimmed by 5 bases and V by 4 bases; bases with no gene match: 5. The CDR3 is made up of 15 amino acids. The germline gives CDR1 SGHDN, CDR2 FVKESK. What was sequenced was PBMCs. The chain is built from TRBV14 and TRBJ2-1; the match to TRBD2 covers 10 bases. The clonotype originates from a man aged 45 to 65 with multiple sclerosis. In nucleotides, the CDR3 is TGTGCCAGCAGCCGGAGCGGGGGGGCTAACAATGAGCAGTTCTTC. Its protein product is CASSRSGGANNEQFF.